This paragraph covers one TCR beta chain sequence. Methods used by the authors: Nucleated cell counts were estimated from reference gene primer amplification. Assay: immunoSEQ multiplex PCR; the TCRdb copy retains only in-frame clones and omits some. D and trimming were read from the DNA, whereas the V and J calls and clone size are those reported in that table. The data show around 19,000 clones, 85% to 90% seen once. This record belongs to a study of blood T cell repertoires in COVID-19. The CDR3 sequence is 15 residues long. J lost 1 base, V lost 4 bases, and 6 bases had no gene match. Per germline, CDR1 SEHNR and CDR2 FQNEAQ (reference sequence).

Sequencing used peripheral blood. The sequence was collected from a human donor in a cohort sampled during active COVID-19. The chain couples TRBV7-9 to TRBJ2-7, with 8 bases aligning to TRBD2. The CDR3 DNA is TGTGCCAGCAGCTCGAGCGGGAGTTTTTCCTACGAGCAGTACTTC. This sequence encodes CASSSSGSFSYEQYF.